The 13 T cell receptor beta chains listed next were all sequenced from one sample in a study of T cells after somatic rescue of genetic block. Libraries were prepared by immunoSEQ multiplex PCR; TCRdb keeps only in-frame clonotypes and omits some of them. The table lists tens of thousands of clones, around 89% of them singletons. The sample comprised peripheral blood mononuclear cells (PBMCs). The source of these receptors is a woman between 18 and 29 years old.

This sequence joins TRBV7-6 and TRBJ2-7, with 8 bases aligning to TRBD2. This CDR3 has 15 residues. V dropped 5 bases and J dropped 5; count of bases not matched to a gene: 11. Germline lookup yields CDR1 SGHVS and CDR2 FNYEAQ. The CDR3 loop reads CASSRGSGTPNEQYF. Written as DNA, the CDR3 is TGTGCCAGCAGCCGGGGTAGCGGGACCCCCAACGAGCAGTACTTC.

The CDR3 DNA sequence: TGTGCCAGCTCACCGGGTCAGGGTAGCGTGGGCACTGAAGCTTTCTTT. Translation gives CASSPGQGSVGTEAFF. The chain has TRBV18 and TRBJ1-1; TRBD1 might be the D (5 bases). V dropped 3 bases and J dropped 4 bases, with 18 bases sitting between them. The germline gives CDR1 KGHSH, CDR2 LQKENI. There are 16 residues in the CDR3.

The chain links TRBV19 to TRBJ2-7, with D perhaps given as TRBD1 or TRBD2 (5 bases each). This CDR3 contains 15 residues. V lost 0 bases, J lost 3 bases, and 12 bases lay in between. Germline loops: CDR1 LNHDA, CDR2 SQIVND (reference sequence). The CDR3 sequence is CASSIEVGTFYEQYF. The DNA of the CDR3 is TGTGCCAGTAGTATAGAGGTAGGGACCTTCTACGAGCAGTACTTC.

This clone was recorded many times. The chain has TRBV30 and TRBJ1-1; D gene ambiguous. Germline values: CDR1 GTSNPN, CDR2 SVGIG (reference sequence). CDR3 size: 12 residues. V was cut by 4 bases and J by 1 base, with 7 bases left in between. In DNA, the CDR3 is TGTGCCTGGAACCAGGAGAACACTGAAGCTTTCTTT. It encodes CAWNQENTEAFF.

This clone turned up a few times. This chain joins TRBV4-2 and TRBJ1-1; possibly TRBD1 for D (5 bases). This CDR3 spans 13 amino acids. Between the trimmed V and J ends, which lost 2 bases and 4 bases, there was a span of 8 bases. Germline assignment: CDR1 LGHNA and CDR2 YNFKEQ. The CDR3: CASSQTQVTEAFF. DNA for the CDR3: TGTGCCAGCAGCCAAACACAGGTCACTGAAGCTTTCTTT.

The V gene is TRBV11-2, the J gene TRBJ2-3, with D unclear. The germline gives CDR1 SGHAT, CDR2 FQNNGV. Trimming pared 4 bases from V and 5 bases from J, leaving 13 bases between. This CDR3 contains 14 residues. The CDR3 loop is CASSSWTFRDTQYF. The CDR3 DNA reads as TGTGCCAGCAGCTCCTGGACGTTTAGAGATACGCAGTATTTT.

V gene TRBV29-1 combines with J gene TRBJ2-1; 8 bases align to TRBD2. Germline V gives CDR1 SQVTM, CDR2 ANQGSEA. The CDR3 has 14 amino acids. Losses at the gene ends were 6 bases for V and 4 bases for J; bases not matched to a gene: 8. The CDR3: CSVLLAEGYNEQFF. The DNA for the CDR3 is TGCAGCGTCTTACTAGCGGAGGGGTACAATGAGCAGTTCTTC.

The chain couples TRBV30 to TRBJ2-7; a weak D match, TRBD1 (6 bases). This CDR3 has 14 amino acids. Germline V gene sequence: CDR1 GTSNPN, CDR2 SVGIG (reference sequence). Trimming stripped 2 bases from V and 6 bases from J, with 17 bases between. CDR3 DNA: TGTGCCTGGAGTCCCGGGGCCAGGGGAGTCGAGCAGTACTTC. Its protein is CAWSPGARGVEQYF.

CDR3 protein: CATSASGGTGELFF. The CDR3 nucleotides read TGTGCCACCTCAGCTAGCGGAGGCACCGGGGAGCTGTTTTTT. The chain links TRBV28 to TRBJ2-2, with 7 bases lining up with TRBD2. CDR3 length: 14 amino acids. Losses at the gene ends were 10 bases for V and 4 bases for J; bases not matched to a gene: 9. The germline gives CDR1 MDHEN, CDR2 SYDVKM.

V and J are TRBV4-1 and TRBJ1-2; D is ambiguous. Germline V gene lookup returns CDR1 MGHRA and CDR2 YSYEKL. Trimming stripped 5 bases from V and 0 bases from J, with 16 bases between. This CDR3 has 16 residues. CDR3 in DNA: TGCGCCAGCAGCGCCCCGAACGGACCTACTAACTATGGCTACACCTTC. Protein sequence: CASSAPNGPTNYGYTF.

This clone came up once. This rearrangement joins TRBV30 to TRBJ1-2; TRBD1 might be the D (6 bases). The V end was cut by 0 bases, the J end by 5 bases, with 13 bases between. CDR3 length: 14 amino acids. Germline CDR1 GTSNPN, CDR2 SVGIG (reference sequence). In nucleotides, the CDR3 is TGTGCCTGGAGTGTACGGCAGGGGCTGTATGGCTACACCTTC. Translation gives CAWSVRQGLYGYTF.

V gene TRBV5-1 combines with J gene TRBJ1-2; TRBD1 agrees at 10 bases. Germline V CDR1 and CDR2: SGHRS, YFSETQ. The junction had 3 bases not matched to a gene; V was cut back by 4 bases and J by 6 bases. CDR3 length: 13 residues. In DNA form, the CDR3 reads TGCGCCAGCAGCCACGGACAGGGGGATGGCTACACCTTC. Translating it yields CASSHGQGDGYTF.

This sequence joins TRBV27 and TRBJ1-2, with D maybe TRBD1 (5 bases). V gave up 8 bases and J gave up 2 bases, with 9 bases separating them. This CDR3 has 12 residues. The germline V gene has CDR1 MNHEY and CDR2 SMNVEV (reference sequence). CDR3: CASGGGNYGYTF. CDR3 sequence (DNA): TGTGCCAGCGGGGGGGGGAACTATGGCTACACCTTC.